This TCR beta chain was obtained from a study of T-cell reconstitution after alpha-beta-depleted transplantation in children. V dropped 7 bases and J dropped 4; count of bases not matched to a gene: 6. Germline V gene lookup returns CDR1 MNHNS and CDR2 SASEGT. The CDR3 has 14 residues. Concerning this clonotype itself: With a much larger clone just one base away, this may be a read error.

Preparation of the TCRbeta library was carried out with unique molecular identifiers. TCRdb re-called the PCR reads with MiXCR, one entry per CDR3 protein. The sample holds about 360,000 distinct CDR3 sequences, about 14% seen once. The TCR sequence derives from a human donor who donated a stem cell graft to a child with Fanconi anemia. The chain has TRBV6-1 and TRBJ2-1; TRBD1 matches 8 bases. The starting material was PBMCs, obtained from the stem cell graft. The CDR3 sequence: CASIGTGVYNEQFF. The DNA of the CDR3 is TGTGCCAGCATCGGGACAGGAGTTTACAATGAGCAGTTCTTC.